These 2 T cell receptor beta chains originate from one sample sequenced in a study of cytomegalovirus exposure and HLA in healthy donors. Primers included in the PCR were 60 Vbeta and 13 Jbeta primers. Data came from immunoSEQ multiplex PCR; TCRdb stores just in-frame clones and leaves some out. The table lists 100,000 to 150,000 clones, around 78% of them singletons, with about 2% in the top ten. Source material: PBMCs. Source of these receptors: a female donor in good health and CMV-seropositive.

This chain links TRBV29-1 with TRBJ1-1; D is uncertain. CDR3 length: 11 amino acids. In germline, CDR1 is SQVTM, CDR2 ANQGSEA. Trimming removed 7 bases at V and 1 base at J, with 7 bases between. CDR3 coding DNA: TGCAGCGGGAGGGCGAACACTGAAGCTTTCTTT. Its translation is CSGRANTEAFF.

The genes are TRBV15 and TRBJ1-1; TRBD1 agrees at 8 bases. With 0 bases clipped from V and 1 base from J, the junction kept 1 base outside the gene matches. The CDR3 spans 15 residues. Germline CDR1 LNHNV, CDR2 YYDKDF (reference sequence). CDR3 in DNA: TGTGCCACCAGCAGAGATGGGACAGGGAACACTGAAGCTTTCTTT. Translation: CATSRDGTGNTEAFF.